Described below is a single T cell receptor (beta chain) sequence and its context. The antigen remains unidentified. The germline gives CDR1 LGHDT, CDR2 YNNKEL (reference sequence). Trimming removed 0 bases from V and 8 bases from J, with 11 bases in between. CDR3 length: 15 residues. The use of a sample-barcoded 5' primer and a J-beta primer mix characterized a second PCR of roughly 7 to 11 cycles. TCRdb independently ran MiXCR on the 5' RACE reads; one entry per CDR3 protein. In the table there are more than 650,000 distinct CDR3 sequences, about a fifth of which are singletons. This sample was taken from a study of blood T cells in healthy people across ages. General study findings and limits: Measured against age, TCR beta diversity per million T cells decreased in a roughly linear manner.

Source material: blood. The J gene is TRBJ1-6, the V gene TRBV3-1; D may be TRBD1 (5 bases). The sequence came from a man between 65 and 85 years old in good health. CDR3 sequence (DNA): TGTGCCAGCAGCCAAGATCGAATAGGGGATTCACCCCTCCACTTT. Translated: CASSQDRIGDSPLHF. Full variable domain (remainder filled in from reference TRBV3-1 and TRBJ1-6): DTAVSQTPKYLVTQMGNDKSIKCEQNLGHDTMYWYKQDSKKFLKIMFSYNNKELIINETVPNRFSPKSPDKAHLNLHINSLELGDSAVYFCASSQDRIGDSPLHFGNGTRLTVT.